These T cell receptor beta chains were read from a single sample in a study of blood T cell repertoires in COVID-19. TCRdb keeps only in-frame clones here, not all; method: immunoSEQ multiplex PCR. The sample includes 150,000 to 200,000 clones, about 91% of them seen just once. Material for sequencing was peripheral blood. Receptors were obtained from a woman in her 50s with acute or convalescent COVID-19. Each CDR3 is given with its conserved first and last residue. A D gene is named only where the DNA matches it firmly. Clone size is not always given. Where it is, it says once, few, many or a class for expanded clones.

J gene: TRBJ2-1
V gene: TRBV6-5
D gene: NA
clone size: once
CDR3 protein: CASSYSPGGLNEQFF
CDR3 DNA: TGTGCCAGCAGTTACTCCCCCGGAGGCCTGAATGAGCAGTTCTTC

J gene: TRBJ1-2
V gene: TRBV3-1/TRBV3-2
D gene: NA
clone size: NA
CDR3 protein: CASSQGFRGQSFYGYTF
CDR3 DNA: TGTGCCAGCAGCCAGGGGTTTCGAGGACAGAGTTTCTATGGCTACACCTTC

J gene: TRBJ1-1
V gene: TRBV20-1
D gene: TRBD1
clone size: NA
CDR3 protein: CSAWDSFEAFF
CDR3 DNA: TGCAGTGCTTGGGACAGCTTTGAAGCTTTCTTT

J gene: TRBJ1-2
V gene: TRBV12-3/TRBV12-4
D gene: TRBD1
clone size: few
CDR3 protein: CASSPGQGIGYTF
CDR3 DNA: TGTGCCAGCAGTCCCGGACAGGGCATAGGCTACACCTTC

J gene: TRBJ2-1
V gene: TRBV6-2/TRBV6-3
D gene: NA
clone size: NA
CDR3 protein: CASSLGTPDEQFF
CDR3 DNA: TGTGCCAGCAGTCTCGGGACACCCGATGAGCAGTTCTTC

J gene: TRBJ2-1
V gene: TRBV28
D gene: TRBD2
clone size: NA
CDR3 protein: CASSPGLAGDNEQFF
CDR3 DNA: TGTGCCAGCAGTCCGGGACTAGCGGGAGACAATGAGCAGTTCTTC

J gene: TRBJ1-6
V gene: TRBV9
D gene: NA
clone size: once
CDR3 protein: CASRPFGGDNSSPLHF
CDR3 DNA: TGTGCCAGCAGGCCGTTCGGGGGGGACAATTCGTCACCCCTCCACTTT

J gene: TRBJ2-1
V gene: TRBV11-2
D gene: TRBD2
clone size: NA
CDR3 protein: CASSFRLAGVGNEQFF
CDR3 DNA: TGTGCCAGCAGCTTCAGGCTAGCGGGAGTGGGGAATGAGCAGTTCTTC

J gene: TRBJ1-2
V gene: TRBV6-4
D gene: NA
clone size: NA
CDR3 protein: CASSDWPANYGYTF
CDR3 DNA: TGTGCCAGCAGTGACTGGCCAGCTAACTATGGCTACACCTTC

J gene: TRBJ1-6
V gene: TRBV19
D gene: NA
clone size: NA
CDR3 protein: CASSIPTGNGYNSPLHF
CDR3 DNA: TGTGCCAGTAGTATCCCCACAGGGAATGGCTATAATTCACCCCTCCACTTT

J gene: TRBJ1-2
V gene: TRBV3-1/TRBV3-2
D gene: TRBD1
clone size: NA
CDR3 protein: CASSHGQGDLGYTF
CDR3 DNA: TGTGCCAGCAGCCACGGACAGGGTGACCTTGGCTACACCTTC

J gene: TRBJ1-3
V gene: TRBV5-1
D gene: TRBD1
clone size: NA
CDR3 protein: CASSLAPGQGNFGNTIYF
CDR3 DNA: TGCGCCAGCAGCTTGGCCCCGGGACAGGGGAACTTCGGAAACACCATATATTTT

J gene: TRBJ1-2
V gene: TRBV20-1
D gene: NA
clone size: NA
CDR3 protein: CSAREGETF
CDR3 DNA: TGCAGTGCTAGAGAGGGCGAGACCTTC

J gene: TRBJ1-1
V gene: TRBV27
D gene: NA
clone size: NA
CDR3 protein: CASSSLASTEAFF
CDR3 DNA: TGTGCCAGCAGTTCGTTGGCAAGCACTGAAGCTTTCTTT

J gene: TRBJ1-1
V gene: TRBV6-6
D gene: NA
clone size: NA
CDR3 protein: CASSSRDTEAFF
CDR3 DNA: TGTGCCAGCAGTTCCAGGGACACTGAAGCTTTCTTT

J gene: TRBJ1-3
V gene: TRBV7-4
D gene: NA
clone size: NA
CDR3 protein: CASSYISGNTIYF
CDR3 DNA: TGTGCCAGCAGCTATATTTCTGGAAACACCATATATTTT

J gene: TRBJ1-2
V gene: TRBV7-2
D gene: NA
clone size: NA
CDR3 protein: CASSLTPEGYGYTF
CDR3 DNA: TGTGCCAGCAGCTTGACGCCGGAGGGCTATGGCTACACCTTC